This is a list of T cell receptor beta chains from one sample in a study of T cells in Graves' hyperthyroidism and ophthalmopathy. TCRdb analysed the multiplex PCR reads with MiXCR anew, one entry per CDR3 protein. The sample contains 800,000 or so distinct CDR3 sequences, around 38% of which appear only once. Sequenced material: blood. Receptors originate from a man aged 18 to 35 with Graves' hyperthyroidism. Both conserved end residues are part of each CDR3. The order of the fields is CDR3 protein, CDR3 DNA, V gene, J gene, clone size, D gene. A D gene is named only where the DNA matches it firmly. Only some rows state a clone size, as once, few, many or a class for expanded clones.

CSARDFRPMNTEAFF	TGCAGTGCTAGAGATTTTAGGCCAATGAACACTGAAGCTTTCTTT	TRBV20-1	TRBJ1-1	.	.
CASSHTGGHTEAFF	TGCGCCAGCAGCCATACTGGGGGACACACTGAAGCTTTCTTT	TRBV7-9	TRBJ1-1	.	.
CASSLAGLQEAQYF	TGTGCCAGCAGCTTAGCGGGCCTCCAAGAGGCCCAGTACTTC	TRBV7-9	TRBJ2-5	.	.
CASSFPTGPNQPQHF	TGTGCCAGCAGTTTCCCGACAGGGCCCAATCAGCCCCAGCATTTT	TRBV6-6	TRBJ1-5	few	TRBD1
CASSQVLGGYEQYF	TGTGCCAGCAGCCAAGTATTGGGGGGCTACGAGCAGTACTTC	TRBV5-4	TRBJ2-7	.	.
CASSVGGMYEKLFF	TGTGCCAGCAGCGTGGGGGGGATGTATGAAAAACTGTTTTTT	TRBV9	TRBJ1-4	few	.
CASSSSRGVKAFF	TGTGCCAGTAGTTCGTCTCGGGGCGTAAAAGCTTTCTTT	TRBV19	TRBJ1-1	.	.
CASSDSGLGEETQYF	TGCGCCAGCAGTGATTCGGGACTTGGGGAAGAGACCCAGTACTTC	TRBV10-2	TRBJ2-5	many	.
CASSVQGQGFNQPQHF	TGTGCCAGTAGTGTGCAGGGACAGGGGTTTAATCAGCCCCAGCATTTT	TRBV19	TRBJ1-5	many	TRBD1
CASSQGGNSNQPQHF	TGTGCCAGCAGTCAGGGAGGGAATAGCAATCAGCCCCAGCATTTT	TRBV12-3/TRBV12-4	TRBJ1-5	many	.
CSVTGGDRGPNVLTF	TGCAGCGTGACCGGGGGGGACAGGGGACCCAACGTCCTGACTTTC	TRBV29-1	TRBJ2-6	once	TRBD1
CSVWTGGGDEQFF	TGCAGCGTCTGGACAGGGGGAGGAGATGAGCAGTTCTTC	TRBV29-1	TRBJ2-1	few	TRBD1
CAIRGSDNQPQHF	TGTGCCATCAGGGGGAGTGACAATCAGCCCCAGCATTTT	TRBV10-3	TRBJ1-5	.	.
CASSLPGANQPQHF	TGTGCCAGCAGCTTGCCGGGGGCGAATCAGCCCCAGCATTTT	TRBV7-2	TRBJ1-5	many	.
CASSASGSYSTEAFF	TGCGCCAGCAGCGCGTCCGGGAGCTATTCCACTGAAGCTTTCTTT	TRBV5-1	TRBJ1-1	few	.
CASSWTSHLETQYF	TGTGCCAGCAGCTGGACTAGCCACCTAGAGACCCAGTACTTC	TRBV7-9	TRBJ2-5	.	TRBD2
CASSFAISGNTIYF	TGTGCCAGCAGCTTCGCGATCTCTGGAAACACCATATATTTT	TRBV7-2	TRBJ1-3	.	.
CASRSPGLQETQYF	TGTGCCAGCAGATCGCCTGGTTTACAAGAGACCCAGTACTTC	TRBV6-5	TRBJ2-5	few	.
CASSGQETYEQYF	TGTGCCAGCAGTGGACAGGAGACCTACGAGCAGTACTTC	TRBV12-3/TRBV12-4	TRBJ2-7	.	TRBD1
CASSPRQDQETQYF	TGCGCCAGCAGCCCCCGTCAGGACCAAGAGACCCAGTACTTC	TRBV5-1	TRBJ2-5	.	.
CAIKPGLGTGELFF	TGTGCCATCAAGCCGGGACTGGGCACCGGGGAGCTGTTTTTT	TRBV10-3	TRBJ2-2	.	.
CAISEEASLGGPLHF	TGTGCCATCAGTGAGGAGGCGAGTCTAGGAGGACCCCTCCACTTT	TRBV10-3	TRBJ1-6	.	.
CSVRGGDLVNGYTF	TGCAGCGTCCGGGGAGGCGATTTGGTCAATGGCTACACCTTC	TRBV29-1	TRBJ1-2	.	.
CASSQVLGRGPLHF	TGTGCCAGCAGCCAAGTCCTGGGGAGGGGACCCCTCCACTTT	TRBV7-2	TRBJ1-6	.	.
CASSFLGGPDTEAFF	TGTGCCAGCAGCTTTTTGGGGGGCCCTGACACTGAAGCTTTCTTT	TRBV6-1	TRBJ1-1	once	.
CASRTWDTEAFF	TGTGCCAGTCGGACGTGGGACACTGAAGCTTTCTTT	TRBV2	TRBJ1-1	.	.
CASRFREGEETQYF	TGTGCCAGCAGGTTCCGGGAGGGAGAAGAGACCCAGTACTTC	TRBV11-2	TRBJ2-5	.	TRBD2
CSAPYLQNTEAFF	TGCAGTGCTCCGTATCTACAGAACACTGAAGCTTTCTTT	TRBV20-1	TRBJ1-1	once	.
CASTPRGYSNQPQHF	TGTGCCAGCACCCCCCGCGGATATAGCAATCAGCCCCAGCATTTT	TRBV2	TRBJ1-5	few	.
CASSTGQGGAGYGYTF	TGCGCCAGCAGCACAGGACAGGGCGGTGCGGGCTATGGCTACACCTTC	TRBV5-1	TRBJ1-2	few	TRBD1
CSVEDLREGYF	TGCAGCGTTGAAGATCTACGGGAGGGGTACTTC	TRBV29-1	TRBJ2-7	.	TRBD2
CASNGGPSQGYTF	TGTGCCAGCAATGGAGGTCCATCGCAGGGCTACACCTTC	TRBV2	TRBJ1-2	.	.
CSARDLIRGTYEQYF	TGCAGTGCTAGAGATCTCATCCGGGGAACCTACGAGCAGTACTTC	TRBV20-1	TRBJ2-7	few	.
CASIWTGGSPLHF	TGTGCCAGCATCTGGACAGGGGGATCACCCCTCCACTTT	TRBV6-1	TRBJ1-6	few	TRBD1
CASSATGLGETQYF	TGTGCTAGCAGCGCCACGGGACTAGGGGAGACCCAGTACTTC	TRBV7-7	TRBJ2-5	many	TRBD2
CASSQDGGQGLDTEAFF	TGCGCCAGCAGCCAAGATGGAGGGCAGGGGTTGGACACTGAAGCTTTCTTT	TRBV4-3	TRBJ1-1	few	.
CASSSGGAGTEAFF	TGTGCCAGCTCATCAGGGGGCGCGGGCACTGAAGCTTTCTTT	TRBV2	TRBJ1-1	many	TRBD1
CASSPRDITYEQYF	TGTGCCAGCAGCCCTCGGGACATCACCTACGAGCAGTACTTC	TRBV7-8	TRBJ2-7	.	.
CARVVTADRGAEAFF	TGTGCCAGAGTAGTAACTGCGGACAGAGGCGCTGAAGCTTTCTTT	TRBV19	TRBJ1-1	.	.
CASSSSGTSTNYGYTF	TGTGCCAGCAGTTCCTCCGGGACAAGTACTAACTATGGCTACACCTTC	TRBV6-5	TRBJ1-2	few	.
CASNDGSYNSPLHF	TGTGCCAGCAACGACGGCTCCTATAATTCACCCCTCCACTTT	TRBV7-6	TRBJ1-6	many	.
CATLTSGGELFF	TGTGCCACCCTGACTAGCGGCGGGGAGCTGTTTTTT	TRBV2	TRBJ2-2	.	TRBD2